The clone carrying this T cell receptor beta chain is categorized as medium-sized. Its antigen is currently unknown. This sample was included in a study of liver allograft versus peripheral blood T cells. Study-level information: Transplanted livers and recipients' peripheral blood had their T cell receptor repertoires compared. The study's findings and limits: Intragraft T cell receptor repertoires of liver allografts were reported to differ from peripheral blood repertoires.

Germline loops: CDR1 MNHNS, CDR2 SASEGT. V trimming: 7 bases; J trimming: 8 bases; junction bases outside the gene matches: 4. This CDR3 spans 11 amino acids. MiXCR was run by TCRdb on the reads, yielding one entry per CDR3 protein. This sample yields around 8,600 distinct CDR3 sequences, of which under 20% are seen a single time; approximately 25% belongs to the top ten. This sequence was found in a human patient who had a liver transplant. The graft donor may have given rise to some T cells. The chain uses TRBV6-1 and TRBJ1-2; 7 nucleotides line up with TRBD1. The DNA for the CDR3 is TGTGCCAGCATTACAGGGGTGGGCTACACCTTC. This codes for CASITGVGYTF.